The 9 T cell receptor beta chains below were found in one sample sequenced in a study of blood T cell repertoires in COVID-19. Clones were read by immunoSEQ multiplex PCR, and TCRdb kept only the in-frame ones, dropping some. The repertoire holds over 50,000 clones, about nine tenths seen once, with under 3.5% in the top ten. The specimen was peripheral blood. Receptors were obtained from an elderly man with acute or convalescent COVID-19.

This clone was counted a few times. The chain links TRBV11-2 to TRBJ1-3, with TRBD1 matching over 8 bases. Per the germline V gene, CDR1 is SGHAT and CDR2 is FQNNGV. V shed 5 bases, J shed 2 bases, and the junction held 5 bases outside the gene matches. The CDR3 has 15 amino acids. In nucleotides, the CDR3 is TGTGCCAGCAGCCGGACAGGGAACGCTGGAAACACCATATATTTT. Residues: CASSRTGNAGNTIYF.

The V and J genes are TRBV5-1 and TRBJ2-1; 13 bases are a match to TRBD2. Trimming at V came to 0 bases and at J to 0 bases, leaving 12 bases not matched to a gene. This CDR3 has 21 amino acids. Germline V lookup: CDR1 SGHRS, CDR2 YFSETQ. The CDR3 loop reads CASSLGPKGLAGLSSYNEQFF. CDR3 nucleotide sequence: TGCGCCAGCAGCTTGGGCCCAAAGGGACTAGCGGGGTTGAGCTCCTACAATGAGCAGTTCTTC.

DNA of the CDR3: TGCGCCAGCAGTCAATCCGGGGGGCCCTACGAGCAGTACTTC. This codes for CASSQSGGPYEQYF. This sequence joins TRBV23-1 and TRBJ2-7; possibly TRBD2 for D (7 bases). TRBV23-1 is noted as an ORF with a role that remains uncertain. This CDR3 is built from 14 residues. Trimming removed 0 bases at V and 2 bases at J, with 8 bases between.

The chain combines TRBV6-5 with TRBJ1-6; 8 positions agree with TRBD1. The germline V gene has CDR1 MNHEY and CDR2 SVGAGI. The CDR3 totals 14 residues. Losses at the gene ends were 2 bases for V and 10 bases for J; bases not matched to a gene: 4. The DNA for the CDR3 is TGTGCCAGCAGTTACGACAGGGGACGGTCACCCCTCCACTTT. It codes for CASSYDRGRSPLHF.

The chain has TRBV30 and TRBJ1-2; D unresolved. This CDR3 is 13 amino acids long. CDR1 GTSNPN and CDR2 SVGIG come from the germline V gene (reference sequence). Trimming shortened V by 1 base and J by 4 bases, and 10 bases separated the two germline ends. The CDR3, as DNA: TGTGCCTGGAGTGGAGACGGGATCTATGGCTACACCTTC. This translates into CAWSGDGIYGYTF.

The chain uses TRBV10-3 and TRBJ1-2; D is possibly TRBD1 (6 bases). This CDR3 comprises 15 residues. V lost 3 bases and J 0 bases, leaving 11 bases between the germline ends. CDR1 is ENHRY, CDR2 SYGVKD, per germline. The CDR3 loop reads CAISDRDTPNYGYTF. As DNA, the CDR3 is TGTGCCATCAGTGATAGGGACACCCCTAACTATGGCTACACCTTC.

The chain joins TRBV19 to TRBJ2-7; a weak D match, TRBD1 (8 bases). From germline, CDR1 is LNHDA and CDR2 SQIVND (reference sequence). The CDR3 totals 15 residues. V lost 6 bases to trimming and J lost 2 bases, with 17 bases between them. This CDR3 reads CASRGGGTGTYEQYF. CDR3 sequence (DNA): TGTGCCAGTAGGGGGGGAGGGACAGGAACCTACGAGCAGTACTTC.

The chain has TRBV6-2 or TRBV6-3 and TRBJ2-5; TRBD1 aligns across 9 bases. The CDR3 extends over 14 amino acids. Trimming at V came to 4 bases and at J to 7 bases, leaving 7 bases not matched to a gene. The germline gives CDR1 MNHEY, CDR2 SVGEGT. The CDR3 loop is CASSLAGTGMTQYF. Written as DNA, the CDR3 is TGTGCCAGCAGTTTGGCCGGGACAGGGATGACCCAGTACTTC.

The chain links TRBV7-9 to TRBJ1-6; the D is unclear. The CDR3 contains 13 residues. V lost 5 bases and J 7 bases, leaving 9 bases between the germline ends. CDR1 and CDR2 (germline): SEHNR, FQNEAQ (reference sequence). The CDR3 is CASSPLGNSPLHF. CDR3 in DNA: TGTGCCAGCAGCCCCCTAGGAAATTCACCCCTCCACTTT.